This T cell receptor (beta chain) was identified during a study of CD8 T cells in Susac syndrome. Overall study context: Susac syndrome patients were untreated, on corticosteroids with some adding intravenous immunoglobulin, or on intravenous immunoglobulin only.

Random hexamers were used to reverse transcribe 0.5 to 1 ug of RNA. The method of amplification for TCR beta CDR3 was immunoSEQ multiplex PCR, covering 54 Vbeta and 13 Jbeta. TCRdb analysed the immunoSEQ multiplex PCR reads with MiXCR anew, one entry per CDR3 protein. In the table there are about 240,000 distinct CDR3 sequences, almost 97% of which are singletons. The CDR3 has 15 amino acids. V dropped 0 bases and J dropped 5 bases, with 14 bases sitting between them. Germline assignment: CDR1 SGDLS and CDR2 YYNGEE. Sequencing targeted TCR beta in blood CD8+ and CD4+ T cells. The diagnostic criteria were recently defined, and patients with Susac syndrome met them for definite or probable disease.

This clonotype was sampled from a human donor with Susac syndrome. The V and J genes are TRBV9 and TRBJ2-5; the D gene is possibly TRBD2 (5 bases). The material sequenced was CD4+ T cells from PBMCs. The CDR3 loop is CASSVELRVGETQYF. In DNA form, the CDR3 reads TGTGCCAGCAGCGTAGAGTTGAGGGTTGGGGAGACCCAGTACTTC.